This TCR beta chain is from a study of T cell repertoires in cytomegalovirus infection. Study details: CMV epitopes in the study were HLA-C-restricted (recently identified) and HLA-B-restricted (well studied). Both CMV infection and a matching HLA type were indicated by public TCR beta signatures.

CDR1 and CDR2 from the germline V gene are DFQATT and SNEGSKA (reference sequence). The ends were cut back, 6 bases at V and 4 bases at J, with 13 bases in the middle. The CDR3 covers 12 residues. One entry per CDR3 protein, called by TCRdb with MiXCR from the reads. The data show 550,000 to 700,000 distinct CDR3 sequences, with about 39% seen just once and 48% held by the top ten. Study observations and caveats: It was HLA-C-restricted CMV-specific TCR beta clonotypes that dominated the response ex vivo. Summed frequency of public TCR beta families distinguished CMV carriers with the relevant HLA.

Note on this clonotype: The antigen remains unidentified.

This sample comprised cultured PBMCs, obtained from culture after CMV antigen stimulation. This clonotype originated in a human donor in good health (CMV status not recorded). Some clones in this sample may be carry-over from other donors' samples. V and J are TRBV20-1 and TRBJ2-7, with D unclear. The CDR3 region is CSANLDPYEQYF. The CDR3 nucleotides are TGCAGTGCCAACCTCGACCCTTACGAGCAGTACTTC.